This record looks at one TCR beta chain sequence and its context. Its antigen is as yet unknown. This sample is part of a study of PD-L1 blockade in urothelial cancer. About the study: Starting in the mid-2010s, patients were given atezolizumab (1,200 mg intravenously every 3 weeks). Individuals in the cohort had been given 0 to 3 earlier chemotherapy regimens.

The protocol was immunoSEQ multiplex PCR, while the TCRdb copy is restricted to in-frame clones and leaves out a portion. The table records 70,000 or so clones, 85% to 90% of them present only once. Regarding the study as a whole: Tumor-linked clones in blood grew more by 3 weeks in durable-benefit patients.

The source of this sequence is a man between 60 and 70 years old with urothelial cancer. The specimen comprised PBMCs, sampled around atezolizumab (anti-PD-L1) treatment.

The CDR3 sequence is CASSLSLFWPYGYTF. CDR3 bases: TGTGCCAGCAGTCTCTCCCTTTTTTGGCCCTATGGCTACACCTTC. The chain has TRBV27 and TRBJ1-2; unclear D gene. Germline values: CDR1 MNHEY, CDR2 SMNVEV (reference sequence). V shed 5 bases and J shed 4 bases, with 17 bases lying between them. CDR3 length equals 15 residues.